Listed here are 18 T cell receptor beta chains from one sample, sequenced in a study of T cells after yellow fever vaccination. In TCRdb, the 5' RACE reads were re-called with MiXCR into one record per CDR3 protein. This sample has 500,000 to 550,000 distinct CDR3 sequences, with 21% found just once. The sequenced sample was PBMCs, obtained approximately 22 days after the first yellow fever vaccination. All receptors derive from a man between 18 and 29 years old who received the YFV17D yellow fever vaccine.

V gene TRBV5-4 combines with J gene TRBJ2-1, with D perhaps matching TRBD2 (7 bases). Germline V gene lookup returns CDR1 SGHNT and CDR2 YYREEE (reference sequence). The length of the CDR3 is 17 residues. V dropped 5 bases and J dropped 6 bases, with 24 bases sitting between them. CDR3 DNA sequence: TGTGCCAGCAGTTCCTATATTGGGGGGGGGCCTGGCAATGAGCAGTTCTTC. This translates into CASSSYIGGGPGNEQFF. The complete variable domain, with remaining parts taken from reference TRBV5-4 and TRBJ2-1, reads ETGVTQSPTHLIKTRGQQVTLRCSSQSGHNTVSWYQQALGQGPQFIFQYYREEENGRGNFPPRFSGLQFPNYSSELNVNALELDDSALYLCASSSYIGGGPGNEQFFGPGTRLTVL.

This chain uses TRBV13 with TRBJ2-3; D may be TRBD1 (5 bases). Germline V CDR1 and CDR2: PRHDT, FYEKMQ (reference sequence). Trimming removed 5 bases at V and 0 bases at J, with 12 bases between. The CDR3 extends over 15 amino acids. Here the CDR3 reads CASSPLGASTDTQYF. The CDR3 DNA follows: TGTGCCAGCAGCCCGCTTGGGGCGAGCACAGATACGCAGTATTTT. The full variable domain, rest sourced from reference TRBV13 and TRBJ2-3, is AAGVIQSPRHLIKEKRETATLKCYPIPRHDTVYWYQQGPGQDPQFLISFYEKMQSDKGSIPDRFSAQQFSDYHSELNMSSLELGDSALYFCASSPLGASTDTQYFGPGTRLTVL.

This clonotype appeared a few times. The chain links TRBV7-2 to TRBJ2-3; 9 bases map to TRBD2. The CDR3 is 17 residues long. V lost 2 bases, J lost 3 bases, and 9 bases stayed unmatched. Per germline, CDR1 SGHTA and CDR2 FQGNSA. Here the CDR3 reads CASSLFLAGVGTDTQYF. In nucleotides, the CDR3 is TGTGCCAGCAGCTTATTCTTAGCGGGGGTAGGGACAGATACGCAGTATTTT.

This clonotype was seen only a few times. The chain couples TRBV5-4 to TRBJ2-1; 7 nucleotides line up with TRBD2. The CDR3 is 16 amino acids. With V trimmed by 8 bases and J by 1 base, 12 bases remained unmatched. CDR1 and CDR2 (germline): SGHNT, YYREEE (reference sequence). CDR3: CASKPPLAVSYNEQFF. The CDR3 DNA reads TGTGCCAGTAAGCCCCCGCTAGCGGTGTCCTACAATGAGCAGTTCTTC.

The gene calls are TRBV20-1 and TRBJ1-5, with 7 bases identical to TRBD1. Germline V gene lookup returns CDR1 DFQATT and CDR2 SNEGSKA (reference sequence). The length of the CDR3 is 15 residues. V shed 0 bases, J shed 7 bases, and the junction held 9 bases outside the gene matches. CDR3 loop: CSAREGGQGRQPQHF. Here the CDR3 DNA reads TGCAGTGCTAGAGAAGGGGGCCAGGGCAGACAGCCCCAGCATTTT.

This clonotype came up a few times. The genes are TRBV12-3 or TRBV12-4 and TRBJ2-5, with no clear D. V was clipped by 6 bases and J by 5 bases, with 16 bases between them. The CDR3 runs 14 residues. CDR3 DNA sequence: TGTGCCAGCAGCCAACCGCGTCCTCGGGAGACCCAGTACTTC. Encoded protein: CASSQPRPRETQYF.

The chain employs TRBV7-6 and TRBJ1-2; maybe TRBD1 (5 bases). Germline V gene data show CDR1 as SGHVS and CDR2 as FNYEAQ. This CDR3 is 11 amino acids long. Trimming stripped 4 bases from V and 11 bases from J, with 11 bases between. The CDR3 protein is CASSSGTVYTF. CDR3 sequence (DNA): TGTGCCAGCAGCTCCGGGACTGTTTACACCTTC.

This clonotype was observed a few times. V and J are TRBV9 and TRBJ2-1, with 10 positions matching TRBD2. J was trimmed by 7 bases and V by 0 bases; bases with no gene match: 13. This CDR3 spans 18 amino acids. From germline, CDR1 is SGDLS and CDR2 YYNGEE. The CDR3 coding sequence is TGTGCCAGCAGCGTAGGAGCGGGGGGGCCTGGAGTTGTTAATGAGCAGTTCTTC. This sequence encodes CASSVGAGGPGVVNEQFF.

The V gene is TRBV10-3, the J gene TRBJ2-5; tentatively, D is TRBD2 (6 bases). CDR3 length: 13 amino acids. CDR1 and CDR2 (germline): ENHRY, SYGVKD. Between the trimmed V and J ends, which lost 5 bases and 3 bases, there was a span of 10 bases. The CDR3, as DNA: TGTGCCATCAGTCGACTAGGGGAAGAGACCCAGTACTTC. It is translated as CAISRLGEETQYF.

The chain joins TRBV13 to TRBJ2-3, with 10 nucleotides matching TRBD2. This CDR3 has 15 residues. V lost 5 bases to trimming and J lost 4 bases; unmatched junction nucleotides: 6. Germline V gene sequence: CDR1 PRHDT, CDR2 FYEKMQ (reference sequence). CDR3: CASSIRSGGSDTQYF. CDR3 coding DNA: TGTGCCAGCAGCATCCGTAGCGGGGGGTCAGATACGCAGTATTTT.

This clonotype showed up just a few times. V and J are TRBV7-9 and TRBJ2-5, with TRBD2 identical over 7 bases. Losses at the gene ends were 4 bases for V and 3 bases for J; bases not matched to a gene: 8. The germline CDR1 and CDR2 sequences are SEHNR and FQNEAQ (reference sequence). CDR3 length equals 15 residues. The DNA of the CDR3 is TGTGCCAGCAGCTACCTCGGGGGGACCGAAGAGACCCAGTACTTC. It codes for CASSYLGGTEETQYF.

This rearrangement joins TRBV24-1 to TRBJ1-4; 8 bases line up with TRBD1. The CDR3 loop spans 14 amino acids. The germline V gene has CDR1 KGHDR and CDR2 SFDVKD. V lost 4 bases, J lost 7 bases, and 4 bases stayed unmatched. The CDR3 spells CATSDGQGVEKLFF. CDR3 bases: TGTGCCACCAGTGACGGACAGGGAGTTGAAAAACTGTTTTTT.

This clonotype was seen a few times. V gene TRBV15 combines with J gene TRBJ2-1, with 8 nucleotides matching TRBD2. The length of the CDR3 is 15 residues. Looked up from germline, CDR1 is LNHNV and CDR2 is YYDKDF (reference sequence). With 1 base clipped from V and 4 bases from J, the junction kept 3 bases outside the gene matches. The CDR3 loop reads CATSRGLAYYNEQFF. The CDR3 nucleotides read TGTGCCACCAGCAGAGGACTAGCGTATTACAATGAGCAGTTCTTC.

This sequence joins TRBV12-5 and TRBJ2-7; no firm D call. The germline V gene has CDR1 LGHNT and CDR2 FRNRAP. Trimming took off 5 bases at V and 5 bases at J, with 7 bases between the two ends. The CDR3 is 11 residues long. CDR3 sequence: CASGPRDEQYF. The CDR3 DNA reads TGTGCTAGTGGTCCCAGAGACGAGCAGTACTTC.

The rearrangement links TRBV5-6 to TRBJ1-3; D is perhaps TRBD1 (5 bases). V dropped 4 bases and J dropped 0 bases, with 11 bases sitting between them. The CDR3 has 15 amino acids. The germline gives CDR1 SGHDT, CDR2 YYEEEE. Here the CDR3 DNA reads TGTGCCAGCAGCACCAGGGCCTACTCTGGAAACACCATATATTTT. Encoded protein: CASSTRAYSGNTIYF.

CDR3 sequence reads: CASSSGPSGGQETQYF. The CDR3, as DNA: TGTGCCAGCTCATCAGGCCCCTCGGGGGGCCAAGAGACCCAGTACTTC. V usage is TRBV18 and J usage is TRBJ2-5; TRBD2 agrees at 7 bases. Germline-derived CDR1 and CDR2 are KGHSH and LQKENI. J lost 1 base, V lost 5 bases, and 10 bases had no gene match. The CDR3 runs to 16 residues.

In DNA, the CDR3 is TGTGCCAGCAGCAAGCGGTTGACCGGGGAGCTGTTTTTT. It codes for CASSKRLTGELFF. The V gene is TRBV7-3, the J gene TRBJ2-2; a possible D gene is TRBD2 (5 bases). The CDR3 is 13 residues long. Germline CDR1 SGHTA, CDR2 FQGTGA. V was clipped by 5 bases and J by 5 bases, with 9 bases between them.

V usage is TRBV29-1 and J usage is TRBJ2-2; 9 bases align to TRBD2. Trimming at V came to 6 bases and at J to 3 bases, leaving 8 bases not matched to a gene. Germline lookup yields CDR1 SQVTM and CDR2 ANQGSEA. The length of the CDR3 is 15 residues. CDR3 nucleotide sequence: TGCAGCGTCGCGACTAGCGGACCAGACACCGGGGAGCTGTTTTTT. Protein product: CSVATSGPDTGELFF.